One sample yielded the 23 T cell receptor beta chains listed below, sequenced in a study of shared clonotypes between healthy human individuals. Data came from immunoSEQ multiplex PCR; TCRdb stores just in-frame clones and leaves some out. The repertoire consists of about 2.4 million clones, with 93% occurring once and the leading ten covering 0.36%. Material: naive CD4+ T cells from PBMCs. The subset denotes: CD45RA+ positively selected. The receptors shown here come from a man aged 18 to 30 in good health. Some clones in this sample may be carry-over from other donors' samples.

The chain recombines TRBV2 with TRBJ1-5; D is ambiguous. The CDR3 covers 15 residues. Germline V gene data show CDR1 as SNHLY and CDR2 as FYNNEI. V lost 8 bases and J 2 bases, leaving 16 bases between the germline ends. As DNA, the CDR3 is TGTGCCAGCGAGAGAGTTGGGGATCGCAATCAGCCCCAGCATTTT. Protein product: CASERVGDRNQPQHF. Supplemented by reference TRBV2 and TRBJ1-5, the full variable domain reads EPEVTQTPSHQVTQMGQEVILRCVPISNHLYFYWYRQILGQKVEFLVSFYNNEISEKSEIFDDQFSVERPDGSNFTLKIRSTKLEDSAMYFCASERVGDRNQPQHFGDGTRLSIL.

The chain couples TRBV19 to TRBJ2-7; weak D call: TRBD1 (6 bases). The CDR3 sequence is 14 residues long. Germline assignment: CDR1 LNHDA and CDR2 SQIVND (reference sequence). V gave up 4 bases and J gave up 0 bases, with 10 bases separating them. CDR3: CASSRQVTSYEQYF. CDR3 nucleotides: TGTGCCAGTAGTAGACAGGTAACCTCCTACGAGCAGTACTTC.

With respect to this clone: Distinct nucleotide sequences in the sample also encode this CDR3. The J gene is TRBJ1-2, the V gene TRBV5-1; D remains unclear. Germline CDR1 and CDR2: SGHRS and YFSETQ. Trimming left V 0 bases short and J 5 bases short, with 8 bases between. This CDR3 contains 13 residues. CDR3 bases: TGCGCCAGCAGCTTGGAGGCTGAATATGGCTACACCTTC. Its protein product is CASSLEAEYGYTF.

This clone was seen only once. The V and J genes are TRBV14 and TRBJ2-5, with 8 bases identical to TRBD2. This CDR3 is 19 amino acids long. V was clipped by 1 base and J by 5 bases; unmatched bases: 18. Germline V lookup: CDR1 SGHDN, CDR2 FVKESK. CDR3 sequence reads: CASSQVEYGGTRKGETQYF. The CDR3 DNA reads as TGTGCCAGCAGCCAAGTTGAGTACGGCGGGACTAGAAAGGGGGAGACCCAGTACTTC.

About this clone: This sample includes further DNA sequences coding for the same CDR3. The chain couples TRBV9 to TRBJ1-3; D is unresolved. This CDR3 has 15 residues. V was trimmed by 0 bases and J by 0 bases, leaving 7 bases between them. Germline assignment: CDR1 SGDLS and CDR2 YYNGEE. The CDR3 is CASSVAPSSGNTIYF. In DNA form, the CDR3 reads TGTGCCAGCAGCGTAGCACCGAGCTCTGGAAACACCATATATTTT.

The chain uses TRBV4-2 and TRBJ2-2; the match to TRBD2 covers 7 bases. Trimming at V came to 9 bases and at J to 3 bases, leaving 10 bases not matched to a gene. Germline V gene lookup returns CDR1 LGHNA and CDR2 YNFKEQ. The CDR3 is made up of 15 amino acids. The CDR3 DNA reads TGTGCCAGTGGGCCTAGCGGCACCTACACCGGGGAGCTGTTTTTT. This translates into CASGPSGTYTGELFF.

J is TRBJ2-3 and V is TRBV25-1; possible D gene TRBD2, 6 bases. Germline V gene data show CDR1 as MGHDK and CDR2 as SYGVNS. Trimming left V 6 bases short and J 1 base short, with 11 bases between. CDR3 length: 14 residues. The CDR3 sequence: CASSRVAGTDTQYF. The DNA of the CDR3 is TGTGCCAGCAGCCGGGTAGCGGGCACAGATACGCAGTATTTT.

This chain's CDR3 is CASSPFGATWNTEAFF. The DNA for the CDR3 is TGTGCCAGCAGCCCCTTCGGGGCAACCTGGAACACTGAAGCTTTCTTT. The J gene is TRBJ1-1, the V gene TRBV28; weak D call: TRBD1 (5 bases). Germline V CDR1 and CDR2: MDHEN, SYDVKM. The ends were cut back, 6 bases at V and 1 base at J, with 18 bases in the middle. There are 16 residues in the CDR3.

V gene TRBV28 combines with J gene TRBJ2-2, with a weak D call TRBD1 (6 bases). The CDR3 consists of 14 residues. Germline loops: CDR1 MDHEN, CDR2 SYDVKM. The V gene lost 8 bases and the J gene lost 3 bases, with 13 bases spanning the gap. As DNA, the CDR3 is TGTGCCAGCGGAGTGCCAGGGGACACCGGGGAGCTGTTTTTT. Encoded protein: CASGVPGDTGELFF.

This clone was recorded a few times. V is TRBV7-9 and J is TRBJ2-1; D unresolved. The CDR3 extends over 11 amino acids. The germline CDR1 and CDR2 sequences are SEHNR and FQNEAQ (reference sequence). V was shortened by 7 bases and J by 4 bases, with 5 bases between the two germline ends. CDR3 protein: CASTQYNEQFF. As DNA, the CDR3 is TGTGCCAGCACCCAGTACAATGAGCAGTTCTTC.

The chain carries TRBV28 and TRBJ1-2; no reliable D call. Germline assignment: CDR1 MDHEN and CDR2 SYDVKM. The length of the CDR3 is 14 residues. V lost 6 bases and J lost 8, with 19 bases in between. The DNA of the CDR3 is TGTGCCAGCAGCCTAGCGGGCGGCCCCTCGGGCTACACCTTC. Its protein product is CASSLAGGPSGYTF.

The chain uses TRBV5-4 and TRBJ1-4; D is uncertain. The CDR3 extends over 14 amino acids. The germline V gene encodes CDR1 SGHNT and CDR2 YYREEE (reference sequence). The ends were cut back, 0 bases at V and 5 bases at J, with 8 bases in the middle. The chain's CDR3 is CASSLGGENEKLFF. The CDR3 coding sequence is TGTGCCAGCAGCTTGGGGGGTGAGAATGAAAAACTGTTTTTT.

The V and J genes are TRBV5-1 and TRBJ2-6, with a tentative D call TRBD2 (5 bases). Trimming cost V 0 bases and J 1 base, with 11 bases left between them. From germline, CDR1 is SGHRS and CDR2 YFSETQ. There are 17 residues in the CDR3. The DNA for the CDR3 is TGCGCCAGCAGCTTGGGGGCGGGCCGATCTGGGGCCAACGTCCTGACTTTC. This gives the protein CASSLGAGRSGANVLTF.

The chain has TRBV7-3 and TRBJ1-1, with D possibly being TRBD1 (6 bases). Germline V CDR1 and CDR2: SGHTA, FQGTGA. CDR3 length equals 14 residues. Trimming took 4 bases from V and 6 from J, leaving 15 bases between them. The DNA for the CDR3 is TGTGCCAGCAGCTGGCGTGGGGGCGAGGCTGAAGCTTTCTTT. This codes for CASSWRGGEAEAFF.

The chain employs TRBV4-1 and TRBJ2-5; the D gene is possibly TRBD2 (5 bases). The last part of the DNA fits TRBJ2-7 better; the J call may be wrong. CDR1 is MGHRA, CDR2 YSYEKL, per germline. The CDR3 sequence is 17 residues long. The CDR3 loop reads CASSQVPTRERTYEQYF. The DNA of the CDR3 is TGCGCCAGCAGCCAAGTCCCGACCCGCGAGCGGACCTACGAGCAGTACTTC.

The V call is TRBV5-6, the J call TRBJ2-2, with D perhaps TRBD2 (6 bases). CDR1 is SGHDT and CDR2 is YYEEEE in the germline V gene. The CDR3 sequence is 16 residues long. Trimming left V 3 bases short and J 6 bases short, with 18 bases between. The CDR3 loop reads CASSSYLRGRPGELFF. The CDR3 nucleotides read TGTGCCAGCAGCTCCTATCTGCGGGGCCGCCCCGGGGAGCTGTTTTTT.

This chain connects TRBV7-2 to TRBJ2-5, with D maybe TRBD2 (6 bases). CDR1 is SGHTA, CDR2 FQGNSA, per germline. Trimming took 5 bases from V and 3 from J, leaving 10 bases between them. CDR3 length: 13 amino acids. The CDR3 DNA sequence: TGTGCCAGCAGCCCGGGACTCAAAGAGACCCAGTACTTC. As protein: CASSPGLKETQYF.

This rearrangement joins TRBV9 to TRBJ1-2, with TRBD1 matching over 9 bases. Germline V gene data show CDR1 as SGDLS and CDR2 as YYNGEE. CDR3 length equals 14 residues. The V segment lost 0 bases and the J segment 6 bases; nucleotides outside the gene matches: 3. CDR3 amino acids: CASSVGGTGHGYTF. DNA of the CDR3: TGTGCCAGCAGCGTAGGAGGGACAGGGCATGGCTACACCTTC.

V usage is TRBV6-6 and J usage is TRBJ2-3; D may match TRBD1 or TRBD2 (5 bases each). The CDR3 consists of 16 residues. Trimming pared 5 bases from V and 2 bases from J, leaving 17 bases between. Per the germline V gene, CDR1 is MNHNY and CDR2 is SVGAGI (reference sequence). The CDR3 region is CASSRGRGAFTDTQYF. The CDR3 bases are TGTGCCAGCAGTAGGGGCCGAGGGGCTTTCACAGATACGCAGTATTTT.

The chain has TRBV27 and TRBJ1-4; the D is unclear. In germline, CDR1 is MNHEY, CDR2 SMNVEV (reference sequence). The CDR3 has 17 residues. The V and J ends lost 3 bases and 0 bases respectively, with 14 bases between them. CDR3 in DNA: TGTGCCAGCAGTTTTTTCCCCTGGGGTGCAACTAATGAAAAACTGTTTTTT. Its translation: CASSFFPWGATNEKLFF. The whole variable domain, filled in from reference TRBV27 and TRBJ1-4, reads EAQVTQNPRYLITVTGKKLTVTCSQNMNHEYMSWYRQDPGLGLRQIYYSMNVEVTDKGDVPEGYKVSRKEKRNFPLILESPSPNQTSLYFCASSFFPWGATNEKLFFGSGTQLSVL.

The chain combines TRBV5-1 with TRBJ2-5, with 10 bases that match TRBD1. Germline-derived CDR1 and CDR2 are SGHRS and YFSETQ. Losses at the gene ends were 1 base for V and 0 bases for J; bases not matched to a gene: 3. The CDR3 is 16 amino acids. The CDR3: CASSLWGQGNQETQYF. The CDR3, as DNA: TGCGCCAGCAGCTTGTGGGGACAGGGGAACCAAGAGACCCAGTACTTC.

The J gene is TRBJ1-3, the V gene TRBV7-3; 9 bases map to TRBD1. Unmatched junction bases numbered 4, after V lost 5 bases and J lost 8 bases. This CDR3 is built from 13 residues. Germline CDR1 and CDR2: SGHTA and FQGTGA. DNA of the CDR3: TGTGCCAGCAGCCTAAGACAGGGGGACACCATATATTTT. It translates to CASSLRQGDTIYF.

V is TRBV7-3 and J is TRBJ2-7, with 12 bases that match TRBD2. CDR1 and CDR2 from the germline V gene are SGHTA and FQGTGA. This CDR3 has 16 amino acids. Trimming at V came to 2 bases and at J to 3 bases, leaving 5 bases not matched to a gene. CDR3 coding DNA: TGTGCCAGCAGCTTAGTTGTGACTAGCGGGAGCTACGAGCAGTACTTC. Protein product: CASSLVVTSGSYEQYF. Full variable domain (missing parts from reference TRBV7-3 and TRBJ2-7): GAGVSQTPSNKVTEKGKYVELRCDPISGHTALYWYRQSLGQGPEFLIYFQGTGAADDSGLPNDRFFAVRPEGSVSTLKIQRTERGDSAVYLCASSLVVTSGSYEQYFGPGTRLTVT.